A single sample gave rise to the 27 T cell receptor beta chains below, sequenced in a study of shared clonotypes between healthy human individuals. TCRdb keeps only in-frame clones here, not all; method: immunoSEQ multiplex PCR. The table lists some 1,400,000 clones, 96% of them singletons. Sequenced: naive CD4+ T cells sorted from blood. Subset of the sample: CD45RA+ positively selected. The origin of the receptors is a young man in good health.

The rearrangement uses TRBV11-3 and TRBJ2-1; maybe TRBD2 (6 bases). The CDR3 sequence is 16 residues long. Trimming took off 1 base at V and 0 bases at J, with 10 bases between the two ends. CDR1 and CDR2 from the germline V gene are SGHNT and YENEEA. The CDR3 region has the DNA TGTGCCAGCAGCTTAGGGGACTTGAGCTCCTACAATGAGCAGTTCTTC. Protein: CASSLGDLSSYNEQFF.

The chain has TRBV7-2 and TRBJ2-5; D may match TRBD1 or TRBD2 (5 bases each). The CDR3 spans 13 residues. V was cut by 5 bases and J by 5 bases, with 12 bases left in between. CDR1 SGHTA and CDR2 FQGNSA come from the germline V gene. As DNA, the CDR3 is TGTGCCAGCAGCCGACCAGGGAGTGAGACCCAGTACTTC. It is translated as CASSRPGSETQYF.

The rearrangement joins TRBV19 to TRBJ2-7, with 8 bases aligning to TRBD1. V dropped 2 bases and J dropped 1; count of bases not matched to a gene: 4. The CDR3 is 15 amino acids. CDR1 and CDR2 from the germline V gene are LNHDA and SQIVND (reference sequence). The DNA of the CDR3 is TGTGCCAGTAGTATATGGGGACAGGCTTCCTACGAGCAGTACTTC. Translation: CASSIWGQASYEQYF.

The gene calls are TRBV9 and TRBJ2-2, with TRBD2 identical over 7 bases. The length of the CDR3 is 16 residues. After removal of 0 bases from V and 0 bases from J, the junction contained 2 bases not matched to a gene. Per germline, CDR1 SGDLS and CDR2 YYNGEE. CDR3 in DNA: TGTGCCAGCAGCGTAGTGAGCGGGACGAACACCGGGGAGCTGTTTTTT. Its protein is CASSVVSGTNTGELFF.

The chain has TRBV9 and TRBJ2-1; no firm D call. CDR1 is SGDLS and CDR2 is YYNGEE in the germline V gene. V was cut by 0 bases and J by 5 bases, with 15 bases left in between. There are 16 residues in the CDR3. CDR3 DNA sequence: TGTGCCAGCAGCGTAGCTCTGCGCGCCAAAGACAATGAGCAGTTCTTC. Translating it yields CASSVALRAKDNEQFF. The full variable domain, with the rest looked up from reference TRBV9 and TRBJ2-1, is DSGVTQTPKHLITATGQRVTLRCSPRSGDLSVYWYQQSLDQGLQFLIQYYNGEERAKGNILERFSAQQFPDLHSELNLSSLELGDSALYFCASSVALRAKDNEQFFGPGTRLTVL.

The rearrangement links TRBV6-6 to TRBJ2-1, with 8 bases identical to TRBD2. CDR1 MNHNY and CDR2 SVGAGI come from the germline V gene (reference sequence). This CDR3 is 16 amino acids long. V lost 6 bases to trimming and J lost 4 bases; unmatched junction nucleotides: 11. As DNA, the CDR3 is TGTGCCAGCAGCCGCTGGTCGAGCGGGAGTTACAATGAGCAGTTCTTC. Protein: CASSRWSSGSYNEQFF.

The V gene is TRBV5-1, the J gene TRBJ1-1; weak D call: TRBD1 (5 bases). Germline V gene lookup returns CDR1 SGHRS and CDR2 YFSETQ. The CDR3 spans 13 residues. V was shortened by 7 bases and J by 4 bases, with 14 bases between the two germline ends. CDR3 sequence reads: CASGGDGGTEAFF. The CDR3 nucleotides read TGCGCCAGCGGAGGGGACGGGGGCACTGAAGCTTTCTTT.

As for this clone: This specimen includes other DNA sequences encoding the same CDR3. The rearrangement links TRBV29-1 to TRBJ1-1; D remains unclear. V was shortened by 6 bases and J by 0 bases, with 11 bases between the two germline ends. The CDR3 covers 13 residues. Germline V gene lookup returns CDR1 SQVTM and CDR2 ANQGSEA. CDR3 region: CSVAPRLNTEAFF. The DNA of the CDR3 is TGCAGCGTGGCACCACGACTGAACACTGAAGCTTTCTTT. The variable domain in full, with the rest retrieved from reference TRBV29-1 and TRBJ1-1, is SAVISQKPSRDICQRGTSLTIQCQVDSQVTMMFWYRQQPGQSLTLIATANQGSEATYESGFVIDKFPISRPNLTFSTLTVSNMSPEDSSIYLCSVAPRLNTEAFFGQGTRLTVV.

The chain is built from TRBV14 and TRBJ2-3; D call uncertain. Germline assignment: CDR1 SGHDN and CDR2 FVKESK. Trimming removed 4 bases at V and 4 bases at J, with 9 bases between. This CDR3 is 13 amino acids long. The CDR3 spells CASSLGPSDTQYF. The CDR3 DNA is TGTGCCAGCAGCCTTGGGCCGTCAGATACGCAGTATTTT.

The rearrangement links TRBV2 to TRBJ1-1, with 8 bases fitting TRBD1. The V segment lost 6 bases and the J segment 2 bases; nucleotides outside the gene matches: 11. The CDR3 runs 16 residues. From germline, CDR1 is SNHLY and CDR2 FYNNEI. In DNA, the CDR3 is TGTGCCAGCAGGCCTCCACAGGGGGAACCCAACACTGAAGCTTTCTTT. This translates into CASRPPQGEPNTEAFF.

This chain connects TRBV29-1 to TRBJ2-7; no definite D call. CDR1 SQVTM and CDR2 ANQGSEA come from the germline V gene. This CDR3 has 12 residues. The V end was cut by 4 bases, the J end by 2 bases, with 9 bases between. As DNA, the CDR3 is TGCAGCGTTGTGAGCAGGACCTACGAGCAGTACTTC. It codes for CSVVSRTYEQYF.

Worth noting for this clone: The sample holds other DNA sequences that translate to the same CDR3. The chain carries TRBV14 and TRBJ2-1, with TRBD2 matching over 11 bases. The CDR3 is 15 residues long. V gave up 0 bases and J gave up 9 bases; unmatched junction bases: 4. Germline CDR1 SGHDN, CDR2 FVKESK. This CDR3 reads CASSQELAGVGEQFF. CDR3 nucleotides: TGTGCCAGCAGCCAAGAACTAGCGGGAGTCGGTGAGCAGTTCTTC.

This sequence joins TRBV2 and TRBJ2-7; D is undetermined. V was pared by 2 bases and J by 3 bases, with 5 bases between. Per the germline V gene, CDR1 is SNHLY and CDR2 is FYNNEI. The CDR3 consists of 12 residues. The CDR3 DNA follows: TGTGCCAGCAGTGAACGGGTCTACGAGCAGTACTTC. As protein: CASSERVYEQYF.

The chain couples TRBV30 to TRBJ2-7; 15 bases are a match to TRBD2. This CDR3 has 15 residues. V shed 1 base and J 5 bases; nucleotides not matched to a gene: 3. The germline gives CDR1 GTSNPN, CDR2 SVGIG (reference sequence). CDR3 sequence: CAWSDGLAGGHEQYF. DNA of the CDR3: TGTGCCTGGAGTGATGGACTAGCGGGAGGGCACGAGCAGTACTTC.

The J gene is TRBJ1-5, the V gene TRBV2, with 7 bases matching TRBD1. Germline trimming cut 6 bases from V and 12 bases from J; bases unmatched to any gene: 5. CDR3 length: 11 residues. The germline CDR1 and CDR2 sequences are SNHLY and FYNNEI. CDR3 nucleotide sequence: TGTGCCAGCAGAAGGGACAGCATCCAGCATTTT. Its translation is CASRRDSIQHF. The variable domain in full, with the rest retrieved from reference TRBV2 and TRBJ1-5, is EPEVTQTPSHQVTQMGQEVILRCVPISNHLYFYWYRQILGQKVEFLVSFYNNEISEKSEIFDDQFSVERPDGSNFTLKIRSTKLEDSAMYFCASRRDSIQHFGDGTRLSIL.

Here the CDR3 reads CASSVATGTGNSPLHF. CDR3 nucleotide sequence: TGTGCCAGCAGCGTGGCCACCGGGACGGGAAATTCACCCCTCCACTTT. The J gene is TRBJ1-6, the V gene TRBV5-4; the D gene is possibly TRBD1 (5 bases). V lost 4 bases and J 7 bases, leaving 18 bases between the germline ends. From germline, CDR1 is SGHNT and CDR2 YYREEE (reference sequence). CDR3 size: 16 residues.

The J gene is TRBJ2-4, the V gene TRBV29-1, with TRBD1 matching over 7 bases. The junction had 3 bases not matched to a gene; V was cut back by 3 bases and J by 4 bases. The CDR3 has 13 amino acids. CDR1 is SQVTM, CDR2 ANQGSEA, per germline. CDR3 in amino acids: CSVDDRAKNIQYF. The CDR3 DNA is TGCAGCGTTGATGACAGGGCTAAAAACATTCAGTACTTC.

V usage is TRBV7-9 and J usage is TRBJ2-7, with D possibly TRBD1 on 5 matching bases. CDR1 is SEHNR and CDR2 is FQNEAQ in the germline V gene (reference sequence). The length of the CDR3 is 15 residues. The V end was cut by 1 base, the J end by 3 bases, with 13 bases between. CDR3 nucleotides: TGTGCCAGCAGCTTAGTGTGGGGCCTCCTCTACGAGCAGTACTTC. It yields the protein CASSLVWGLLYEQYF.

This rearrangement joins TRBV2 to TRBJ1-3; D remains unclear. The CDR3 contains 12 residues. With 5 bases removed from V and 4 bases from J, the gap between germline ends came to 6 bases. The germline gives CDR1 SNHLY, CDR2 FYNNEI. As DNA, the CDR3 is TGTGCCAGCAGTAGCGTGGGAAACACCATATATTTT. Protein sequence: CASSSVGNTIYF. The whole variable domain, remainder taken from reference TRBV2 and TRBJ1-3, is EPEVTQTPSHQVTQMGQEVILRCVPISNHLYFYWYRQILGQKVEFLVSFYNNEISEKSEIFDDQFSVERPDGSNFTLKIRSTKLEDSAMYFCASSSVGNTIYFGEGSWLTVV.

The chain combines TRBV14 with TRBJ2-2; no definite D call. Trimming left V 4 bases short and J 0 bases short, with 9 bases between. The CDR3 covers 15 residues. Germline CDR1 is SGHDN and CDR2 is FVKESK. The chain's CDR3 is CASSLLGTNTGELFF. CDR3 sequence (DNA): TGTGCCAGCAGCCTGTTGGGGACGAACACCGGGGAGCTGTTTTTT.

The chain is built from TRBV6-4 and TRBJ2-2, with TRBD1 matching over 7 bases. CDR1 is MRHNA, CDR2 SNTAGT, per germline. Germline trimming cut 4 bases from V and 3 bases from J; bases unmatched to any gene: 2. This CDR3 spans 14 amino acids. In DNA, the CDR3 is TGTGCCAGCAGTGTGCAGGGGGACACCGGGGAGCTGTTTTTT. As protein: CASSVQGDTGELFF.

This clone appeared once. J is TRBJ2-2 and V is TRBV10-1; 9 positions agree with TRBD1. CDR1 and CDR2 (germline): WNHNN, SYGVQD (reference sequence). The CDR3 is 15 amino acids. V gave up 3 bases and J gave up 7 bases; unmatched junction bases: 6. CDR3 coding DNA: TGCGCCAGCAGTGAACAGGGGGCGCCCCACGGGGAGCTGTTTTTT. It translates to CASSEQGAPHGELFF.

The rearrangement joins TRBV27 to TRBJ2-1, with 9 bases that match TRBD1. CDR3 length: 14 amino acids. Per the germline V gene, CDR1 is MNHEY and CDR2 is SMNVEV (reference sequence). With 2 bases clipped from V and 8 bases from J, the junction kept 4 bases outside the gene matches. For the CDR3, the DNA is TGTGCCAGCAGTTTAAGGGACAGGGATGATGAGCAGTTCTTC. Translated, it gives CASSLRDRDDEQFF.

The chain carries TRBV28 and TRBJ2-1, with D tentatively TRBD1 (5 bases). The length of the CDR3 is 15 residues. Deletions cut 10 bases from V and 0 bases from J, with 16 bases between. Germline V gene data show CDR1 as MDHEN and CDR2 as SYDVKM. CDR3: CAIAQRQSSYNEQFF. The CDR3, as DNA: TGTGCCATCGCCCAACGACAGAGCTCCTACAATGAGCAGTTCTTC.

Concerning this clone itself: The sample contains more than one DNA sequence encoding this CDR3. V gene TRBV9 combines with J gene TRBJ2-1; tentatively, D is TRBD1 (5 bases). The ends were cut back, 0 bases at V and 0 bases at J, with 7 bases in the middle. The CDR3 spans 15 residues. The germline V gene has CDR1 SGDLS and CDR2 YYNGEE. This chain's CDR3 is CASSVDQGSYNEQFF. The CDR3 DNA sequence: TGTGCCAGCAGCGTAGATCAGGGCTCCTACAATGAGCAGTTCTTC.

The chain recombines TRBV5-4 with TRBJ2-1, with TRBD2 identical over 15 bases. The CDR3 is made up of 16 amino acids. Looked up from germline, CDR1 is SGHNT and CDR2 is YYREEE (reference sequence). Trimming took 3 bases from V and 10 from J; bases not matched to a gene: 8. The CDR3 nucleotides are TGTGCCAGCAGCTCCGGACTAGCGGGAGGGCCGGTCGAGCAGTTCTTC. It is translated as CASSSGLAGGPVEQFF.

V and J are TRBV9 and TRBJ1-4; D remains ambiguous. The CDR3 length is 14 residues. Trimming stripped 0 bases from V and 8 bases from J, with 11 bases between. Germline lookup yields CDR1 SGDLS and CDR2 YYNGEE. The CDR3 region is CASSVGAHREKLFF. The CDR3 DNA follows: TGTGCCAGCAGCGTAGGGGCACATCGGGAAAAACTGTTTTTT.